This entry lists 26 T cell receptor beta chains sequenced from one sample in a study of blood T cell repertoires in COVID-19. The data were produced by immunoSEQ multiplex PCR, yet TCRdb's version contains in-frame clones alone and is incomplete. The sample consists of under 70,000 clones, around 90% of them appearing once. Sample: peripheral blood. The receptors here all came from a woman younger than 30 with acute or convalescent COVID-19.

V and J are TRBV18 and TRBJ2-3; 10 bases are shared with TRBD1. With V trimmed by 4 bases and J by 2 bases, 12 bases remained unmatched. The CDR3 runs 18 residues. Germline lookup yields CDR1 KGHSH and CDR2 LQKENI. DNA of the CDR3: TGTGCCAGCTCACTTCCCGGGACAGGGGATTCATACACAGATACGCAGTATTTT. Its translation: CASSLPGTGDSYTDTQYF.

The chain is built from TRBV12-5 and TRBJ2-5; D call uncertain. The CDR3 extends over 12 amino acids. From germline, CDR1 is LGHNT and CDR2 FRNRAP. V lost 2 bases, J lost 5 bases, and 6 bases lay in between. The CDR3 region is CASGLSRETQYF. The CDR3 bases are TGTGCTAGTGGTTTGTCTCGGGAGACCCAGTACTTC.

The CDR3 coding sequence is TGTGCCAGCAGCTTATTCGGCAGGGAGGGCGAAAAACTGTTTTTT. The encoded protein is CASSLFGREGEKLFF. The rearrangement joins TRBV7-6 to TRBJ1-4, with a possible D match to TRBD1 (5 bases). The CDR3 totals 15 residues. Germline lookup yields CDR1 SGHVS and CDR2 FNYEAQ. With 2 bases removed from V and 8 bases from J, the gap between germline ends came to 15 bases.

The genes are TRBV19 and TRBJ1-5; D is possibly TRBD1 (6 bases). CDR1 is LNHDA and CDR2 is SQIVND in the germline V gene (reference sequence). This CDR3 has 16 residues. The V and J ends lost 3 bases and 5 bases respectively, with 17 bases between them. The CDR3 loop is CASSIWGGGSDQPQHF. The CDR3 nucleotides read TGTGCCAGTAGTATTTGGGGAGGGGGTTCAGATCAGCCCCAGCATTTT. Combining the CDR3 with reference TRBV19 and TRBJ1-5 gives the whole variable domain DGGITQSPKYLFRKEGQNVTLSCEQNLNHDAMYWYRQDPGQGLRLIYYSQIVNDFQKGDIAEGYSVSREKKESFPLTVTSAQKNPTAFYLCASSIWGGGSDQPQHFGDGTRLSIL.

The chain joins TRBV6-1 to TRBJ2-1, with 10 bases lining up with TRBD2. The CDR3 loop spans 17 amino acids. Germline CDR1 and CDR2: MNHNS and SASEGT. Unmatched junction bases numbered 7, after V lost 2 bases and J lost 3 bases. The CDR3 protein is CASSEFTSGAFYNEQFF. The CDR3 DNA sequence: TGTGCCAGCAGTGAATTCACTAGCGGGGCTTTCTACAATGAGCAGTTCTTC.

This clone was counted once. The chain joins TRBV11-2 to TRBJ2-7, with D perhaps matching TRBD2 (5 bases). The CDR3 contains 14 residues. Trimming stripped 1 base from V and 6 bases from J, with 13 bases between. Germline V CDR1 and CDR2: SGHAT, FQNNGV. Here the CDR3 reads CASSLAPLASEQYF. In nucleotides, the CDR3 is TGTGCCAGCAGCTTAGCCCCCCTAGCAAGCGAGCAGTACTTC.

This sequence joins TRBV2 and TRBJ1-1, with D unresolved. V gave up 5 bases and J gave up 8 bases, with 12 bases separating them. In germline, CDR1 is SNHLY, CDR2 FYNNEI. This CDR3 is 12 amino acids long. The DNA of the CDR3 is TGTGCCAGCAGTAAACTGACGGAGGAAGCTTTCTTT. This translates into CASSKLTEEAFF.

The chain couples TRBV7-8 to TRBJ2-7, with 7 nucleotides matching TRBD1. Per the germline V gene, CDR1 is SGHVS and CDR2 is FQNEAQ. After removal of 4 bases from V and 3 bases from J, the junction contained 6 bases not matched to a gene. This CDR3 region has 14 residues. The DNA of the CDR3 is TGTGCCAGCAGCTCGCCAGACAGGGACTACGAGCAGTACTTC. It encodes CASSSPDRDYEQYF.

The V call is TRBV15, the J call TRBJ2-1; D is possibly TRBD2 (5 bases). The CDR3 consists of 15 residues. Trimming removed 4 bases at V and 7 bases at J, with 17 bases between. Germline V gives CDR1 LNHNV, CDR2 YYDKDF (reference sequence). The CDR3 reads CATSKTTPGFNEQFF. For the CDR3, the DNA is TGTGCCACCAGCAAGACTACACCGGGCTTTAATGAGCAGTTCTTC. Using reference TRBV15 and TRBJ2-1 for the parts outside the CDR3, the full variable domain is DAMVIQNPRYQVTQFGKPVTLSCSQTLNHNVMYWYQQKSSQAPKLLFHYYDKDFNNEADTPDNFQSRRPNTSFCFLDIRSPGLGDTAMYLCATSKTTPGFNEQFFGPGTRLTVL.

The chain employs TRBV7-6 and TRBJ1-2; 8 bases agree with TRBD1. The CDR3 extends over 15 amino acids. Germline CDR1 SGHVS, CDR2 FNYEAQ. V shed 5 bases, J shed 7 bases, and the junction held 12 bases outside the gene matches. The CDR3 here is CASSQGPQGAGGYTF. The CDR3 DNA is TGTGCCAGCAGCCAAGGCCCGCAGGGGGCAGGTGGCTACACCTTC. Drawing the rest from reference TRBV7-6 and TRBJ1-2, the complete variable domain is GAGVSQSPRYKVTKRGQDVALRCDPISGHVSLYWYRQALGQGPEFLTYFNYEAQQDKSGLPNDRFSAERPEGSISTLTIQRTEQRDSAMYRCASSQGPQGAGGYTFGSGTRLTVV.

CDR3 sequence: CASSQQGGVTGELFF. For the CDR3, the DNA is TGTGCCAGCAGTCAACAGGGGGGGGTCACCGGGGAGCTGTTTTTT. This chain connects TRBV6-5 to TRBJ2-2; the D gene is possibly TRBD1 (8 bases). Looked up from germline, CDR1 is MNHEY and CDR2 is SVGAGI. Trimming cost V 5 bases and J 4 bases, with 14 bases left between them. This CDR3 is built from 15 residues.

The chain is built from TRBV11-3 and TRBJ2-1, with 7 bases lining up with TRBD1. CDR1 is SGHNT and CDR2 is YENEEA in the germline V gene. Unmatched junction bases numbered 8, after V lost 7 bases and J lost 5 bases. The CDR3 spans 14 residues. The CDR3 reads CASKGAGTNNEQFF. CDR3 DNA sequence: TGTGCCAGCAAGGGGGCAGGGACCAACAATGAGCAGTTCTTC.

The CDR3 DNA reads as TGCGCCAGCAGCTTGGGGATGGGACAGGGGCAGTCCTTAGGGCAGTTCTTC. Its translation is CASSLGMGQGQSLGQFF. This sequence joins TRBV5-1 and TRBJ2-1, with TRBD1 matching over 10 bases. V was clipped by 0 bases and J by 12 bases; unmatched bases: 15. Per the germline V gene, CDR1 is SGHRS and CDR2 is YFSETQ. This CDR3 has 17 amino acids.

The chain employs TRBV4-2 and TRBJ2-7, with a possible D match to TRBD1 (5 bases). Germline assignment: CDR1 LGHNA and CDR2 YNFKEQ. Trimming removed 0 bases at V and 0 bases at J, with 12 bases between. CDR3 length: 16 amino acids. CDR3: CASSQDTRASSYEQYF. CDR3 DNA: TGTGCCAGCAGCCAAGATACCAGGGCCTCCTCCTACGAGCAGTACTTC.

This chain links TRBV7-6 with TRBJ1-1; the D is unclear. The CDR3 consists of 14 residues. Looked up from germline, CDR1 is SGHVS and CDR2 is FNYEAQ. Trimming stripped 4 bases from V and 1 base from J, with 10 bases between. CDR3 DNA sequence: TGTGCCAGCAGCTCCAGTCTGAAGAACACTGAAGCTTTCTTT. Its protein product is CASSSSLKNTEAFF.

The rearrangement uses TRBV10-3 and TRBJ1-2; 7 nucleotides agree with TRBD1. Germline CDR1 ENHRY, CDR2 SYGVKD. The CDR3 length is 13 residues. After removal of 4 bases from V and 3 bases from J, the junction contained 2 bases not matched to a gene. Here the CDR3 DNA reads TGTGCCATCAGTGGACAGGGCGACTATGGCTACACCTTC. It encodes CAISGQGDYGYTF.

The chain links TRBV4-1 to TRBJ2-5; D gene unclear. V lost 1 base to trimming and J lost 5 bases, with 5 bases between them. The CDR3 runs 12 residues. The germline gives CDR1 MGHRA, CDR2 YSYEKL. This CDR3 is CASSQGSETQYF. DNA for the CDR3: TGCGCCAGCAGCCAAGGGAGTGAGACCCAGTACTTC.

This sequence joins TRBV19 and TRBJ2-1; weak D call: TRBD1 (6 bases). Germline V gene data show CDR1 as LNHDA and CDR2 as SQIVND (reference sequence). The CDR3 runs 14 residues. Trimming stripped 5 bases from V and 0 bases from J, with 8 bases between. The CDR3 protein is CASSVQGSYNEQFF. The CDR3 region has the DNA TGTGCCAGTAGTGTACAGGGCTCCTACAATGAGCAGTTCTTC.

The chain carries TRBV2 and TRBJ2-1; 10 bases are shared with TRBD1. This CDR3 region has 16 residues. Looked up from germline, CDR1 is SNHLY and CDR2 is FYNNEI. The trim removed 0 bases at V and 7 bases at J, leaving 6 bases unmatched. The CDR3 region is CASSEALQGQGNEQFF. The CDR3, as DNA: TGTGCCAGCAGTGAAGCGCTTCAGGGACAGGGGAATGAGCAGTTCTTC.

The chain uses TRBV28 and TRBJ2-7; D is possibly TRBD1 (5 bases). Per germline, CDR1 MDHEN and CDR2 SYDVKM. Trimming left V 5 bases short and J 0 bases short, with 14 bases between. The CDR3 has 15 residues. In DNA, the CDR3 is TGTGCCAGCAGTCTCCCGACAGAGAGCTCCTACGAGCAGTACTTC. Translated, it gives CASSLPTESSYEQYF.

The rearrangement uses TRBV19 and TRBJ2-1; maybe TRBD1 (5 bases). CDR1 and CDR2 (germline): LNHDA, SQIVND (reference sequence). The CDR3 is 17 amino acids. V was pared by 7 bases and J by 1 base, with 20 bases between. The chain's CDR3 is CASTPMWGALSYNEQFF. CDR3 coding DNA: TGTGCCAGTACCCCCATGTGGGGCGCCCTTTCCTACAATGAGCAGTTCTTC.

V is TRBV12-3 or TRBV12-4 and J is TRBJ1-6; maybe TRBD1 (6 bases). The CDR3 extends over 13 amino acids. The CDR3 sequence: CATQGVPNSPLHF. DNA for the CDR3: TGTGCTACACAGGGAGTCCCCAATTCACCCCTCCACTTT.

V and J are TRBV6-1 and TRBJ2-2, with D perhaps matching TRBD2 (5 bases). CDR1 and CDR2 from the germline V gene are MNHNS and SASEGT. The CDR3 has 13 amino acids. Trimming removed 1 base from V and 7 bases from J, with 7 bases in between. CDR3 DNA: TGTGCCAGCAGTGAAGTGGAGGTCGGGGAGCTGTTTTTT. Its protein product is CASSEVEVGELFF.

DNA of the CDR3: TGTGCCAGCAGCTATACAGGGGCCTATGGCTACACCTTC. It specifies CASSYTGAYGYTF. V and J are TRBV12-3 or TRBV12-4 and TRBJ1-2, with 7 positions matching TRBD1. V lost 6 bases and J lost 4; bases outside the gene matches: 5. This CDR3 spans 13 amino acids.

The CDR3 sequence: CASSLGTGENYGYTF. Written as DNA, the CDR3 is TGCGCCAGCAGCTTGGGGACAGGAGAAAACTATGGCTACACCTTC. The chain has TRBV5-1 and TRBJ1-2; 7 positions match TRBD1. V shed 0 bases, J shed 2 bases, and the junction held 4 bases outside the gene matches. The germline V gene has CDR1 SGHRS and CDR2 YFSETQ. The CDR3 extends over 15 amino acids.

This clone was seen just once. The chain couples TRBV30 to TRBJ2-5; TRBD2 might be the D (6 bases). The ends were cut back, 0 bases at V and 4 bases at J, with 15 bases in the middle. This CDR3 is 15 amino acids long. The germline V gene encodes CDR1 GTSNPN and CDR2 SVGIG (reference sequence). CDR3 coding DNA: TGTGCCTGGAGTGTACGGTCCGGGGGAGGAGAGACCCAGTACTTC. Its translation is CAWSVRSGGGETQYF.